These 26 T cell receptor beta chains originate from one sample sequenced in a study of T cell repertoires in cytomegalovirus infection. TCRdb used MiXCR to reprocess the reads, holding one entry per CDR3 protein. The sample contains approximately 700,000 distinct CDR3 sequences, under 40% of which appear only once. The sequencing sample was made of PBMCs. The receptor set was obtained from a human donor in good health (CMV status not recorded). Some clones in this sample may be carry-over from other donors' samples.

CDR3 amino acids: CSVEVGRNEQYF. The CDR3 DNA is TGCAGCGTTGAAGTAGGCCGCAACGAGCAGTACTTC. This chain joins TRBV29-1 and TRBJ2-7; no definite D call. This CDR3 comprises 12 residues. Per the germline V gene, CDR1 is SQVTM and CDR2 is ANQGSEA. Between the trimmed V and J ends, which lost 1 base and 5 bases, there was a span of 9 bases.

This rearrangement joins TRBV29-1 to TRBJ2-5, with D perhaps TRBD2 (6 bases). The germline V and J ends were trimmed by 5 bases and 3 bases, with 13 bases remaining between them. This CDR3 region has 13 residues. Germline assignment: CDR1 SQVTM and CDR2 ANQGSEA. The CDR3 region is CSVSWGEKETQYF. As DNA, the CDR3 is TGCAGCGTTTCATGGGGGGAAAAAGAGACCCAGTACTTC.

This clonotype was observed many times. At one boundary the junction diverges from the germline segment, which might be a read error. Here the CDR3 reads CASSLGPETQYF. CDR3 in DNA: TGTGCCAGCAGCTTAGGACCAGAGACCCAGTACTTC. This rearrangement joins TRBV5-1 to TRBJ2-5; D ambiguous. Germline CDR1 and CDR2: SGHRS and YFSETQ. This CDR3 spans 12 amino acids.

The chain couples TRBV7-9 to TRBJ2-1; unclear D gene. The V and J ends lost 5 bases and 3 bases respectively, with 5 bases between them. This CDR3 comprises 12 residues. CDR1 is SEHNR, CDR2 FQNEAQ, per germline (reference sequence). CDR3 coding DNA: TGTGCCAGCAGCATTTACTACAATGAGCAGTTCTTC. Translating gives CASSIYYNEQFF.

The genes are TRBV25-1 and TRBJ1-2, with D hard to call. V was shortened by 1 base and J by 4 bases, with 13 bases between the two germline ends. The CDR3 length is 15 residues. CDR1 and CDR2 from the germline V gene are MGHDK and SYGVNS. The CDR3 spells CASSESPGHGYGYTF. CDR3 DNA sequence: TGTGCCAGCAGTGAATCCCCGGGCCATGGCTATGGCTACACCTTC.

This sequence joins TRBV28 and TRBJ1-4; perhaps TRBD1 as D (6 bases). The V end lost 4 bases, the J end lost 8 bases, and 17 bases lay between the germline ends. Germline CDR1 and CDR2: MDHEN and SYDVKM. The CDR3 runs to 15 residues. The CDR3 DNA reads TGTGCCAGCAGTTCTCTGACCAGGGGAAGGGAAAAACTGTTTTTT. Amino acids: CASSSLTRGREKLFF.

The gene calls are TRBV7-8 and TRBJ2-1; perhaps TRBD1 as D (6 bases). Germline loops: CDR1 SGHVS, CDR2 FQNEAQ. V lost 5 bases and J 6 bases, leaving 14 bases between the germline ends. The CDR3 runs 14 residues. CDR3 sequence: CASSPEQGSNEQFF. In nucleotides, the CDR3 is TGTGCCAGCAGCCCTGAACAGGGTTCCAATGAGCAGTTCTTC.

This chain uses TRBV5-1 with TRBJ2-1, with a weak D call TRBD2 (6 bases). V gave up 7 bases and J gave up 4 bases, with 18 bases separating them. Germline V gene lookup returns CDR1 SGHRS and CDR2 YFSETQ. The CDR3 loop spans 15 amino acids. CDR3 bases: TGCGCCAGCCAAGAGCCCGGGAGAATGTACAATGAGCAGTTCTTC. It specifies CASQEPGRMYNEQFF.

The rearrangement uses TRBV7-2 and TRBJ2-1; unclear D gene. CDR3 length equals 13 residues. Trimming took 7 bases from V and 4 from J, leaving 11 bases between them. Looked up from germline, CDR1 is SGHTA and CDR2 is FQGNSA. The CDR3 region is CASTRREYNEQFF. The CDR3 DNA reads as TGTGCCAGCACCCGAAGGGAATACAATGAGCAGTTCTTC. The whole variable domain, remainder taken from reference TRBV7-2 and TRBJ2-1, is GAGVSQSPSNKVTEKGKDVELRCDPISGHTALYWYRQSLGQGLEFLIYFQGNSAPDKSGLPSDRFSAERTGGSVSTLTIQRTQQEDSAVYLCASTRREYNEQFFGPGTRLTVL.

The chain is built from TRBV20-1 and TRBJ2-7, with 10 bases fitting TRBD2. Germline lookup yields CDR1 DFQATT and CDR2 SNEGSKA (reference sequence). CDR3 size: 16 residues. V gave up 0 bases and J gave up 2 bases; unmatched junction bases: 7. The CDR3 DNA follows: TGCAGTGCTAGAGATCGGTCTAGCGGGGGCGCCTACGAGCAGTACTTC. Protein: CSARDRSSGGAYEQYF.

The genes are TRBV20-1 and TRBJ1-6, with 11 bases that match TRBD1. The CDR3 is 17 residues long. Germline lookup yields CDR1 DFQATT and CDR2 SNEGSKA (reference sequence). The V and J ends lost 0 bases and 3 bases, in that order; junction bases with no gene match: 4. The CDR3 DNA follows: TGCAGTGCTAGAGATCCGGGACAGGGGGGCTATAATTCACCCCTCCACTTT. Encoded protein: CSARDPGQGGYNSPLHF.

The gene calls are TRBV19 and TRBJ2-1; possibly TRBD2 for D (6 bases). V lost 3 bases to trimming and J lost 9 bases, with 12 bases between them. CDR1 and CDR2 (germline): LNHDA, SQIVND (reference sequence). This CDR3 spans 13 amino acids. The CDR3 nucleotides are TGTGCCAGTAGTATCCGTACGCGGGGTGAGCAGTTCTTC. It yields the protein CASSIRTRGEQFF.

A note on this clonotype: Being one base from a much bigger clone, this may be a read error. The chain has TRBV12-3 or TRBV12-4 and TRBJ2-7, with D hard to call. CDR3 length: 14 residues. V was clipped by 6 bases and J by 5 bases, with 17 bases between them. CDR3 coding DNA: TGTGCCAGCAGCATCTCTGGGTTCCACAACGAGCAGTACTTC. Translating gives CASSISGFHNEQYF.

Worth noting for this clonotype: One junction end disagrees with the germline gene, perhaps due to a read error. This chain uses TRBV12-3 or TRBV12-4 with TRBJ2-7; TRBD2 aligns across 9 bases. The CDR3 has 15 residues. The CDR3 is CASSPQRGDVNEQSF. As DNA, the CDR3 is TGTGCCAGCAGTCCCCAGCGGGGGGATGTGAACGAGCAGTCCTTC.

The chain has TRBV4-1 and TRBJ1-6; no clear D gene. The CDR3 spans 13 residues. Germline CDR1 is MGHRA and CDR2 is YSYEKL. V was clipped by 0 bases and J by 8 bases, with 5 bases between them. CDR3 sequence: CASSQDGHSPLHF. The CDR3 DNA is TGCGCCAGCAGCCAAGATGGGCATTCACCCCTCCACTTT.

This clonotype has a count of ten or more. This chain uses TRBV4-1 with TRBJ1-4; D call uncertain. In germline, CDR1 is MGHRA, CDR2 YSYEKL. Trimming left V 0 bases short and J 11 bases short, with 7 bases between. This CDR3 has 12 amino acids. The CDR3 DNA is TGCGCCAGCAGCCAAGATAGCAGGAAACTGTTTTTT. It yields the protein CASSQDSRKLFF.

This clonotype was observed once. This chain connects TRBV11-2 to TRBJ2-3; 12 bases match TRBD2. This CDR3 has 16 residues. With 5 bases clipped from V and 6 bases from J, the junction kept 9 bases outside the gene matches. The V gene's germline CDR1 is SGHAT and CDR2 FQNNGV. DNA for the CDR3: TGTGCCAGCAGCCCCAGACTAGCGGGAGATGAGGATACGCAGTATTTT. Its translation: CASSPRLAGDEDTQYF.

This clonotype appeared a few times. The chain couples TRBV7-2 to TRBJ2-5; weak D call: TRBD2 (5 bases). Germline V lookup: CDR1 SGHTA, CDR2 FQGNSA. The CDR3 has 16 residues. V was pared by 0 bases and J by 1 base, with 12 bases between. The CDR3 DNA is TGTGCCAGCAGCTTAGCTGCGACTAAAGGCCAAGAGACCCAGTACTTC. It is translated as CASSLAATKGQETQYF.

This clonotype was detected a few times. The chain carries TRBV28 and TRBJ1-5, with 8 positions matching TRBD1. Germline CDR1 and CDR2: MDHEN and SYDVKM. CDR3 length equals 15 residues. Trimming took 7 bases from V and 1 from J; bases not matched to a gene: 6. The CDR3 nucleotides are TGTGCCAGCACCCAGACAGGGGCGAGCAATCAGCCCCAGCATTTT. Residues: CASTQTGASNQPQHF. Using reference TRBV28 and TRBJ1-5 for the parts outside the CDR3, the full variable domain is DVKVTQSSRYLVKRTGEKVFLECVQDMDHENMFWYRQDPGLGLRLIYFSYDVKMKEKGDIPEGYSVSREKKERFSLILESASTNQTSMYLCASTQTGASNQPQHFGDGTRLSIL.

In its sample, this clonotype was seen a few times. The chain combines TRBV7-2 with TRBJ1-6; D gene uncertain. CDR1 is SGHTA and CDR2 is FQGNSA in the germline V gene. There are 13 residues in the CDR3. Trimming stripped 1 base from V and 7 bases from J, with 5 bases between. CDR3 DNA sequence: TGTGCCAGCAGCTTAGTGCGGAATTCACCCCTCCACTTT. Amino acids: CASSLVRNSPLHF.

The CDR3 sequence is CASSFMGGNQPQHF. CDR3 sequence (DNA): TGTGCCAGCAGTTTTATGGGGGGTAATCAGCCCCAGCATTTT. This sequence joins TRBV6-5 and TRBJ1-5; tentatively, D is TRBD1 (5 bases). V was shortened by 4 bases and J by 4 bases, with 11 bases between the two germline ends. In germline, CDR1 is MNHEY, CDR2 SVGAGI. The length of the CDR3 is 14 residues.

This clonotype was recorded many times. The rearrangement links TRBV7-2 to TRBJ1-4, with a tentative D call TRBD1 (6 bases). Germline V gene lookup returns CDR1 SGHTA and CDR2 FQGNSA. The CDR3 has 14 amino acids. Trimming left V 6 bases short and J 6 bases short, with 14 bases between. CDR3 nucleotides: TGTGCCAGCAGTTTAAGGCCAGGGGATGAAAAACTGTTTTTT. Translation: CASSLRPGDEKLFF.

The chain combines TRBV9 with TRBJ1-1; D is perhaps TRBD1 (6 bases). This CDR3 spans 17 amino acids. V lost 4 bases, J lost 3 bases, and 22 bases lay in between. Germline values: CDR1 SGDLS, CDR2 YYNGEE. CDR3 bases: TGTGCCAGCAGCCCAGGCAGGGGCGGCGGGGGGGACACTGAAGCTTTCTTT. This encodes CASSPGRGGGGDTEAFF.

The chain joins TRBV12-3 or TRBV12-4 to TRBJ1-5; tentative D call: TRBD1 (6 bases). V lost 6 bases to trimming and J lost 1 base, with 13 bases between them. CDR3 length equals 15 residues. The CDR3 DNA reads as TGTGCCAGCAGGGCAGGACAGCCCAGCAATCAGCCCCAGCATTTT. It translates to CASRAGQPSNQPQHF.

In its sample, this clonotype was seen many times. V is TRBV7-2 and J is TRBJ1-3, with D tentatively TRBD1 (6 bases). Germline V gene data show CDR1 as SGHTA and CDR2 as FQGNSA. This CDR3 has 15 amino acids. V was pared by 5 bases and J by 0 bases, with 11 bases between. The DNA of the CDR3 is TGTGCCAGCAGCCCTCAGGGGCACTCTGGAAACACCATATATTTT. This codes for CASSPQGHSGNTIYF.

The V gene is TRBV7-2, the J gene TRBJ2-1, with D unresolved. Trimming cost V 0 bases and J 8 bases, with 17 bases left between them. The CDR3 spans 16 residues. Germline V gene lookup returns CDR1 SGHTA and CDR2 FQGNSA. This CDR3 is CASSLAQVLGGDEQFF. Here the CDR3 DNA reads TGTGCCAGCAGCTTAGCGCAGGTCCTGGGTGGCGATGAGCAGTTCTTC.